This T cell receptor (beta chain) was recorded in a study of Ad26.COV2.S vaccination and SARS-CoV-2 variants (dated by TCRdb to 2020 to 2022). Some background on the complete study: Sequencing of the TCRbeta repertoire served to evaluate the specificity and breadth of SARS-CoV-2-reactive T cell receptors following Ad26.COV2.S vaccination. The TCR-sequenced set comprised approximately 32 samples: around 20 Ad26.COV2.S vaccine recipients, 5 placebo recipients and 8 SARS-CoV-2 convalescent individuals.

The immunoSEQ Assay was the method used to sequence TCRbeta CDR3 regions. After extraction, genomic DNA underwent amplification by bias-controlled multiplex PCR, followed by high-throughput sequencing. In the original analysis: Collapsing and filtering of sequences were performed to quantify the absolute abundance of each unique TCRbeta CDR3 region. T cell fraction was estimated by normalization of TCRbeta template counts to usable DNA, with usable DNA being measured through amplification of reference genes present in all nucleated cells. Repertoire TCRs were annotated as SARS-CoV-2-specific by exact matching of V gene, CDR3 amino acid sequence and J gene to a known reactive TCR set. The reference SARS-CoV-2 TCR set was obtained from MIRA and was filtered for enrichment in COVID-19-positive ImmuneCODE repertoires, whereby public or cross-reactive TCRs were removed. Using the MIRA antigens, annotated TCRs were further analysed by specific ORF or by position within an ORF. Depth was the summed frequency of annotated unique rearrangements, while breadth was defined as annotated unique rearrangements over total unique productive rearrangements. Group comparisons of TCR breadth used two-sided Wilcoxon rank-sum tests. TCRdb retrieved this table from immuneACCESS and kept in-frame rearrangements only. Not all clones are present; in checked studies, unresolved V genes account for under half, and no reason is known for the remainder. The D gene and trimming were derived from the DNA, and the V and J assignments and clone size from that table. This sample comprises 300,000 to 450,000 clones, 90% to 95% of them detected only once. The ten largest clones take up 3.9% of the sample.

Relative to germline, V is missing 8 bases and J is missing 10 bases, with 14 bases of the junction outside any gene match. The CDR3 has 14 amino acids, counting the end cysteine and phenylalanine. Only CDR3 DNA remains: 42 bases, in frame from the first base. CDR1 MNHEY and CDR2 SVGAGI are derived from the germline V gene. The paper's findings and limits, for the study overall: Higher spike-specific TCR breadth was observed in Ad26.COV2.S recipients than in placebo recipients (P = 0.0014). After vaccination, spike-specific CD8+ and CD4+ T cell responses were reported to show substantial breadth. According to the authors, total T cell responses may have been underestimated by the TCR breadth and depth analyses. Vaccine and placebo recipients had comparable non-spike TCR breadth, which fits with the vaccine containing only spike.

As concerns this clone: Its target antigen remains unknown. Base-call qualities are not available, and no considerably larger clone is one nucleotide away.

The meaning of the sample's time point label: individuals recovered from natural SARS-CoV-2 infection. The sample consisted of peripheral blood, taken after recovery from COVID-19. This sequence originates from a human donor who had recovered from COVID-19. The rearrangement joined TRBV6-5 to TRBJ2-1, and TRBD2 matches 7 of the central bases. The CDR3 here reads CASGRRGSLREQFF. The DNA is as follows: TGTGCCAGCGGAAGGCGGGGGAGTTTGCGCGAGCAGTTCTTC.